The 27 T cell receptor beta chains reported below all come from one sample, sequenced in a study of blood T cell repertoires in COVID-19. Clones were sequenced by immunoSEQ multiplex PCR, and TCRdb holds only the in-frame ones, with some missing. The sample has 200,000 to 250,000 clones; over 80% are singletons. The sequenced sample was peripheral blood. The receptors derive from a man aged 25 to 45 with COVID-19, enrolled during active disease.

The chain couples TRBV5-5 to TRBJ2-7; TRBD1 is a possible D gene (6 bases). Germline V gene lookup returns CDR1 SGHKS and CDR2 YYEKEE (reference sequence). V lost 2 bases, J lost 2 bases, and 11 bases lay in between. The CDR3 is 14 residues long. CDR3 sequence reads: CASSLTGSAYEQYF. CDR3 nucleotide sequence: TGTGCCAGCAGCTTAACAGGGTCGGCCTACGAGCAGTACTTC.

The chain is built from TRBV28 and TRBJ1-2; D gene uncertain. CDR3 size: 12 residues. CDR1 is MDHEN, CDR2 SYDVKM, per germline. The CDR3 DNA sequence: TGTGCTAGCGGGCGGGGTAACTATGGCTACACCTTC. Protein product: CASGRGNYGYTF.

With respect to this clone: Within the sample, other DNA sequences also encode this same CDR3. The CDR3 reads CASSLQGANTEAFF. The CDR3 DNA reads TGTGCCAGCAGCCTACAGGGGGCGAACACTGAAGCTTTCTTT. This chain joins TRBV5-4 and TRBJ1-1; 9 positions agree with TRBD1. Trimming at V came to 4 bases and at J to 1 base, leaving 2 bases not matched to a gene. The germline V gene has CDR1 SGHNT and CDR2 YYREEE (reference sequence). CDR3 length equals 14 residues.

V is TRBV16 and J is TRBJ1-2; tentative D call: TRBD1 (5 bases). Looked up from germline, CDR1 is KGHSY and CDR2 is FQNENV. Trimming stripped 4 bases from V and 1 base from J, with 16 bases between. The CDR3 spans 16 residues. The CDR3 loop reads CASSPAGGFNNYGYTF. CDR3 DNA: TGTGCCAGCAGCCCCGCCGGGGGGTTCAATAACTATGGCTACACCTTC. Using reference TRBV16 and TRBJ1-2 for the parts outside the CDR3, the full variable domain is GEEVAQTPKHLVRGEGQKAKLYCAPIKGHSYVFWYQQVLKNEFKFLISFQNENVFDETGMPKERFSAKCLPNSPCSLEIQATKLEDSAVYFCASSPAGGFNNYGYTFGSGTRLTVV.

V usage is TRBV7-2 and J usage is TRBJ2-2, with 7 bases that match TRBD1. V was clipped by 4 bases and J by 5 bases; unmatched bases: 13. This CDR3 contains 17 residues. Germline V gives CDR1 SGHTA, CDR2 FQGNSA. The CDR3 coding sequence is TGTGCCAGCAGCTCACGAAGGGGGCGTGTAAATACCGGGGAGCTGTTTTTT. Translating gives CASSSRRGRVNTGELFF.

V and J are TRBV18 and TRBJ2-1; maybe TRBD1 (6 bases). The CDR3 is 12 residues long. Germline V CDR1 and CDR2: KGHSH, LQKENI. V dropped 4 bases and J dropped 7 bases, with 8 bases sitting between them. The CDR3 bases are TGTGCCAGCTCACTTACAGGGAATGAGCAGTTCTTC. This gives the protein CASSLTGNEQFF.

This clone was seen a handful of times. The identical CDR3 is also encoded by other nucleotide sequences in the sample. V gene TRBV11-3 combines with J gene TRBJ2-3; a weak D match, TRBD2 (5 bases). The CDR3 is 15 residues long. The ends were cut back, 5 bases at V and 0 bases at J, with 12 bases in the middle. CDR1 SGHNT and CDR2 YENEEA come from the germline V gene. DNA of the CDR3: TGTGCCAGCAGCCCCCGACGAGGGAGCACAGATACGCAGTATTTT. It codes for CASSPRRGSTDTQYF.

The chain is built from TRBV7-2 and TRBJ2-7, with D possibly TRBD2 on 6 matching bases. Germline CDR1 and CDR2: SGHTA and FQGNSA. The CDR3 length is 17 residues. Trimming cost V 1 base and J 2 bases, with 18 bases left between them. CDR3 DNA sequence: TGTGCCAGCAGCTTAGTAGCCGGAGCGGGTCCCGCCTACGAGCAGTACTTC. Translated, it gives CASSLVAGAGPAYEQYF.

This rearrangement joins TRBV19 to TRBJ2-1, with TRBD2 matching 7 bases. The junction had 5 bases not matched to a gene; V was cut back by 4 bases and J by 5 bases. This CDR3 has 14 amino acids. Per the germline V gene, CDR1 is LNHDA and CDR2 is SQIVND (reference sequence). The CDR3 DNA is TGTGCCAGTAGTAAGGGACTACTGAACAATGAGCAGTTCTTC. This encodes CASSKGLLNNEQFF.

This clone turned up a few times. CDR3 loop: CASSYHERTTRPPRQYF. The CDR3 DNA sequence: TGTGCCAGCAGTTACCACGAAAGGACTACACGCCCACCACGGCAGTACTTC. The V gene is TRBV6-2 or TRBV6-3, the J gene TRBJ2-7, with D possibly being TRBD2 (6 bases). This CDR3 has 17 amino acids. V lost 2 bases to trimming and J lost 9 bases, with 26 bases between them. CDR1 and CDR2 (germline): MNHEY, SVGEGT.

The gene calls are TRBV5-4 and TRBJ1-2, with 7 positions matching TRBD1. V dropped 5 bases and J dropped 1; count of bases not matched to a gene: 11. CDR3 length: 16 amino acids. Germline CDR1 is SGHNT and CDR2 is YYREEE (reference sequence). In nucleotides, the CDR3 is TGTGCCAGCAGTGCCACCTCGGGACAGTATAACTATGGCTACACCTTC. This translates into CASSATSGQYNYGYTF.

The V and J genes are TRBV10-3 and TRBJ2-1; 14 positions match TRBD2. The germline V gene encodes CDR1 ENHRY and CDR2 SYGVKD. This CDR3 comprises 15 residues. Trimming at V came to 3 bases and at J to 9 bases, leaving 4 bases not matched to a gene. The CDR3 DNA follows: TGTGCCATCAGTGACGGGACTAGCGGGAGTGGTGAGCAGTTCTTC. Residues: CAISDGTSGSGEQFF.

The chain has TRBV7-9 and TRBJ2-7; D perhaps matches TRBD2 (5 bases). CDR1 and CDR2 (germline): SEHNR, FQNEAQ (reference sequence). Trimming took 2 bases from V and 6 from J, leaving 11 bases between them. CDR3 size: 13 residues. The chain's CDR3 is CASSLMEESEQYF. The CDR3 DNA reads TGTGCCAGCAGCTTAATGGAGGAAAGCGAGCAGTACTTC.

The rearrangement links TRBV6-1 to TRBJ2-1; 12 bases line up with TRBD2. The CDR3 is 17 residues long. V was clipped by 3 bases and J by 1 base; unmatched bases: 4. CDR1 and CDR2 (germline): MNHNS, SASEGT. CDR3 protein: CASSEPSGGASYNEQFF. The CDR3 DNA reads TGTGCCAGCAGTGAGCCTAGCGGGGGGGCGTCCTACAATGAGCAGTTCTTC.

The V gene is TRBV9, the J gene TRBJ2-6; no clear D gene. V was pared by 6 bases and J by 2 bases, with 3 bases between. Per the germline V gene, CDR1 is SGDLS and CDR2 is YYNGEE. CDR3 size: 12 residues. The CDR3: CASNTGANVLTF. The DNA of the CDR3 is TGTGCCAGCAATACTGGGGCCAACGTCCTGACTTTC.

CDR3 in DNA: TGTGCCAGTAGTTCATTCGGGAATCAGCCCCAGCATTTT. It yields the protein CASSSFGNQPQHF. The chain uses TRBV19 and TRBJ1-5; D remains ambiguous. Germline CDR1 LNHDA, CDR2 SQIVND (reference sequence). Trimming shortened V by 5 bases and J by 4 bases, and 9 bases separated the two germline ends. The length of the CDR3 is 13 residues.

This chain uses TRBV5-1 with TRBJ1-1, with D possibly TRBD1 on 5 matching bases. CDR3 length: 14 amino acids. The germline V and J ends were trimmed by 1 base and 4 bases, with 11 bases remaining between them. CDR1 and CDR2 from the germline V gene are SGHRS and YFSETQ. The CDR3 loop is CASSLLGAGTEAFF. For the CDR3, the DNA is TGCGCCAGCAGCTTGCTTGGGGCTGGCACTGAAGCTTTCTTT.

The rearrangement joins TRBV27 to TRBJ2-7; TRBD1 agrees at 8 bases. This CDR3 has 13 amino acids. The V gene's germline CDR1 is MNHEY and CDR2 SMNVEV (reference sequence). After removal of 9 bases from V and 2 bases from J, the junction contained 6 bases not matched to a gene. CDR3 bases: TGTGCCAGGGTGGACAGGGCTCCCTACGAGCAGTACTTC. Translated: CARVDRAPYEQYF.

The chain carries TRBV7-2 and TRBJ1-6; D might be TRBD1 (5 bases). The V gene's germline CDR1 is SGHTA and CDR2 FQGNSA. The length of the CDR3 is 12 residues. Trimming left V 6 bases short and J 9 bases short, with 9 bases between. This chain's CDR3 is CASSLDTSPLHF. The CDR3 bases are TGTGCCAGCAGTCTGGACACTTCACCCCTCCACTTT.

This sequence joins TRBV3-1 (or the pseudogene TRBV3-2) and TRBJ1-1, with D possibly TRBD1 on 6 matching bases. Germline assignment: CDR1 LGHDT and CDR2 YNNKEL (reference sequence). The CDR3 consists of 15 residues. The ends were cut back, 2 bases at V and 0 bases at J, with 10 bases in the middle. CDR3 residues: CASSQRTELNTEAFF. In nucleotides, the CDR3 is TGTGCCAGCAGCCAACGGACAGAACTGAACACTGAAGCTTTCTTT.

J is TRBJ1-3 and V is TRBV21-1; TRBD1 was called by the table and not checked on the DNA. TRBV21-1 represents a pseudogene. The CDR3 runs 15 residues. CDR3: CASSKVLNSDRPGSF. The DNA for the CDR3 is TGTGCCAGCAGCAAAGTTTTGAACTCGGACAGGCCCGGATCATTT.

The J gene is TRBJ2-7, the V gene TRBV6-5; D is unclear. Germline lookup yields CDR1 MNHEY and CDR2 SVGAGI. CDR3 length: 14 residues. The V gene lost 2 bases and the J gene lost 4 bases, with 12 bases spanning the gap. The CDR3 region is CASSYGTPPYEQYF. The CDR3 DNA follows: TGTGCCAGCAGTTACGGCACGCCCCCATACGAGCAGTACTTC.

The chain combines TRBV19 with TRBJ1-5; D unresolved. Trimming pared 6 bases from V and 4 bases from J, leaving 13 bases between. This CDR3 is built from 14 residues. The germline V gene has CDR1 LNHDA and CDR2 SQIVND (reference sequence). CDR3 loop: CASSSPGNNQPQHF. The CDR3 nucleotides read TGTGCCAGTAGCTCCCCGGGAAATAATCAGCCCCAGCATTTT. Filled out from reference TRBV19 and TRBJ1-5, the complete variable domain reads DGGITQSPKYLFRKEGQNVTLSCEQNLNHDAMYWYRQDPGQGLRLIYYSQIVNDFQKGDIAEGYSVSREKKESFPLTVTSAQKNPTAFYLCASSSPGNNQPQHFGDGTRLSIL.

This clone is a singleton in its sample. The J gene is TRBJ1-2, the V gene TRBV2; D is possibly TRBD1 (5 bases). Germline assignment: CDR1 SNHLY and CDR2 FYNNEI. V was pared by 4 bases and J by 8 bases, with 14 bases between. This CDR3 is 13 amino acids long. CDR3 bases: TGTGCCAGCAGTGGGTCAGGGTGGAACGGCTACACCTTC. Protein product: CASSGSGWNGYTF.

The chain links TRBV7-3 to TRBJ1-1, with TRBD1 as a possible D gene (6 bases). From germline, CDR1 is SGHTA and CDR2 FQGTGA. Deletions cut 4 bases from V and 0 bases from J, with 12 bases between. The CDR3 sequence is 15 residues long. CDR3 in amino acids: CASSSTGLVNTEAFF. The CDR3 region has the DNA TGTGCCAGCAGCTCCACAGGGTTGGTGAACACTGAAGCTTTCTTT.

The rearrangement links TRBV24-1 to TRBJ1-2, with 7 bases matching TRBD1. The CDR3 consists of 13 residues. The junction had 5 bases not matched to a gene; V was cut back by 7 bases and J by 4 bases. The germline CDR1 and CDR2 sequences are KGHDR and SFDVKD. Here the CDR3 reads CATSDREGYGYTF. DNA for the CDR3: TGTGCCACCAGCGACAGGGAAGGCTATGGCTACACCTTC.

The V and J genes are TRBV30 and TRBJ2-1, with D tentatively TRBD2 (5 bases). The V and J ends lost 0 bases and 5 bases respectively, with 11 bases between them. Looked up from germline, CDR1 is GTSNPN and CDR2 is SVGIG (reference sequence). This CDR3 contains 14 residues. CDR3 in DNA: TGTGCCTGGAGTGTAGCATCCGGGGACAATGAGCAGTTCTTC. Translation: CAWSVASGDNEQFF.